The 32 T cell receptor beta chains listed next were all sequenced from one sample in a study of cytomegalovirus exposure and HLA in healthy donors. Measured with immunoSEQ multiplex PCR; TCRdb has only the in-frame clones, and not every one. This sample yields fewer than 350,000 clones, of which approximately 90% are seen a single time; over 0.7% belongs to the top ten. Sequences were obtained from PBMCs. The receptors come from a woman aged 18-29 years in good health and CMV-seronegative.

V gene TRBV5-1 combines with J gene TRBJ2-7; the D is unclear. There are 14 residues in the CDR3. Germline V lookup: CDR1 SGHRS, CDR2 YFSETQ. The V gene lost 0 bases and the J gene lost 5 bases, with 12 bases spanning the gap. As DNA, the CDR3 is TGCGCCAGCAGCTTGGCGCAGGTAACAGACGAGCAGTACTTC. This encodes CASSLAQVTDEQYF.

This chain connects TRBV19 to TRBJ1-1, with 10 bases matching TRBD1. This CDR3 is built from 16 residues. With V trimmed by 5 bases and J by 10 bases, 16 bases remained unmatched. Per the germline V gene, CDR1 is LNHDA and CDR2 is SQIVND (reference sequence). CDR3 in amino acids: CASSAWRSGTGAGAFF. Here the CDR3 DNA reads TGTGCCAGTAGTGCGTGGAGGTCCGGGACAGGGGCGGGAGCTTTCTTT.

The genes are TRBV19 and TRBJ2-7; the D is unclear. Trimming removed 10 bases from V and 0 bases from J, with 16 bases in between. The CDR3 has 14 residues. Germline V gene lookup returns CDR1 LNHDA and CDR2 SQIVND (reference sequence). CDR3 in DNA: TGTGCCACCTCGGCGGCGGCAAGCTCCTACGAGCAGTACTTC. This encodes CATSAAASSYEQYF.

The rearrangement links TRBV7-9 to TRBJ2-6, with TRBD2 matching 9 bases. V shed 8 bases, J shed 2 bases, and the junction held 10 bases outside the gene matches. The CDR3 spans 17 residues. CDR1 SEHNR and CDR2 FQNEAQ come from the germline V gene (reference sequence). CDR3 sequence: CASRGLAGVAGANVLTF. CDR3 bases: TGTGCCAGCCGCGGCTTAGCGGGAGTCGCTGGGGCCAACGTCCTGACTTTC.

The chain combines TRBV4-1 with TRBJ1-5; TRBD1 is a possible D gene (5 bases). The germline V gene encodes CDR1 MGHRA and CDR2 YSYEKL. This CDR3 region has 16 residues. The V and J ends lost 0 bases and 4 bases respectively, with 13 bases between them. Here the CDR3 reads CASSQEAGTVNQPQHF. The CDR3 coding sequence is TGCGCCAGCAGCCAAGAGGCGGGGACTGTTAATCAGCCCCAGCATTTT.

The chain employs TRBV7-9 and TRBJ2-7; D possibly corresponds to TRBD1 (5 bases). Germline-derived CDR1 and CDR2 are SEHNR and FQNEAQ (reference sequence). This CDR3 comprises 13 residues. CDR3 DNA: TGTGCTAGTTCGGAGACAGCTTCCTACGAGCAGTACTTC. It yields the protein CASSETASYEQYF.

The chain carries TRBV27 and TRBJ1-2, with 8 nucleotides matching TRBD1. The CDR3 sequence is 16 residues long. Germline V gene lookup returns CDR1 MNHEY and CDR2 SMNVEV (reference sequence). V lost 6 bases, J lost 3 bases, and 12 bases stayed unmatched. The CDR3 loop reads CASRLTGTGSYYGYTF. CDR3 nucleotides: TGTGCCAGCAGACTCACCGGGACAGGCTCTTACTATGGCTACACCTTC.

CDR3 sequence reads: CASSHILDGGADTQYF. In DNA form, the CDR3 reads TGTGCCAGCAGTCATATACTGGACGGAGGGGCCGATACGCAGTATTTT. This chain uses TRBV25-1 with TRBJ2-3, with D maybe TRBD2 (6 bases). The CDR3 sequence is 16 residues long. Trimming cost V 5 bases and J 6 bases, with 21 bases left between them. CDR1 is MGHDK, CDR2 SYGVNS, per germline.

CDR3 residues: CASSAEVSRNTEAFF. The CDR3 nucleotides read TGTGCCAGCAGCGCTGAGGTGAGTAGAAACACTGAAGCTTTCTTT. The chain couples TRBV9 to TRBJ1-1; D gene ambiguous. The CDR3 covers 15 residues. Deletions cut 3 bases from V and 2 bases from J, with 14 bases between. The germline CDR1 and CDR2 sequences are SGDLS and YYNGEE.

V usage is TRBV6-5 and J usage is TRBJ1-1; TRBD1 matches at 8 bases. Losses at the gene ends were 2 bases for V and 6 bases for J; bases not matched to a gene: 8. CDR3 size: 15 residues. In germline, CDR1 is MNHEY, CDR2 SVGAGI. This chain's CDR3 is CASSYGGGTGPEAFF. The DNA of the CDR3 is TGTGCCAGCAGTTACGGGGGCGGGACAGGACCTGAAGCTTTCTTT.

This chain links TRBV6-5 with TRBJ2-7; D unclear. Germline loops: CDR1 MNHEY, CDR2 SVGAGI. The V end was cut by 8 bases, the J end by 3 bases, with 11 bases between. The CDR3 totals 12 residues. For the CDR3, the DNA is TGTGCCAGCGGCGGCGACGGCTACGAGCAGTACTTC. This sequence encodes CASGGDGYEQYF.

The chain couples TRBV28 to TRBJ2-1; TRBD1 aligns across 11 bases. After removal of 9 bases from V and 7 bases from J, the junction contained 8 bases not matched to a gene. This CDR3 has 14 residues. CDR1 and CDR2 from the germline V gene are MDHEN and SYDVKM. The CDR3 reads CASAGQGEWNEQFF. CDR3 nucleotides: TGTGCCAGTGCGGGACAGGGGGAATGGAATGAGCAGTTCTTC.

The chain couples TRBV2 to TRBJ2-3, with D maybe TRBD1 (7 bases). V lost 4 bases, J lost 4 bases, and 18 bases lay in between. The CDR3 is 16 amino acids. Per the germline V gene, CDR1 is SNHLY and CDR2 is FYNNEI. The chain's CDR3 is CASSAFGQGGPDTQYF. The CDR3 DNA follows: TGTGCCAGCAGTGCCTTCGGTCAGGGGGGACCAGATACGCAGTATTTT. Supplemented by reference TRBV2 and TRBJ2-3, the full variable domain reads EPEVTQTPSHQVTQMGQEVILRCVPISNHLYFYWYRQILGQKVEFLVSFYNNEISEKSEIFDDQFSVERPDGSNFTLKIRSTKLEDSAMYFCASSAFGQGGPDTQYFGPGTRLTVL.

J is TRBJ2-7 and V is TRBV7-3; weak D call: TRBD2 (6 bases). The CDR3 extends over 13 amino acids. V lost 0 bases and J 7 bases, leaving 10 bases between the germline ends. Germline V gives CDR1 SGHTA, CDR2 FQGTGA. The CDR3 sequence: CASSLTTAGEQYF. DNA for the CDR3: TGTGCCAGCAGCTTAACGACTGCGGGAGAGCAGTACTTC.

The chain recombines TRBV6-5 with TRBJ2-7, with 9 nucleotides matching TRBD1. The J segment lost 3 bases and the V segment lost 8 bases, leaving 8 bases of the junction unmatched. Per the germline V gene, CDR1 is MNHEY and CDR2 is SVGAGI. This CDR3 has 14 amino acids. The chain's CDR3 is CASGYQGQGYEQYF. CDR3 coding DNA: TGTGCCAGCGGATATCAGGGACAGGGCTACGAGCAGTACTTC.

The chain combines TRBV27 with TRBJ1-5; D remains ambiguous. CDR3 length: 16 amino acids. Germline V gives CDR1 MNHEY, CDR2 SMNVEV (reference sequence). V lost 0 bases and J lost 6, with 15 bases in between. The CDR3 protein is CASSLSLLASGQPQHF. The CDR3 DNA reads TGTGCCAGCAGTTTATCGTTGCTCGCGTCAGGTCAGCCCCAGCATTTT.

This clone was recorded many times. The V gene is TRBV19, the J gene TRBJ1-4; no clear D. This CDR3 contains 15 residues. CDR1 and CDR2 (germline): LNHDA, SQIVND (reference sequence). Trimming left V 6 bases short and J 0 bases short, with 11 bases between. CDR3 in amino acids: CASSNPGATNEKLFF. The DNA of the CDR3 is TGTGCCAGTAGCAACCCGGGAGCAACTAATGAAAAACTGTTTTTT.

The genes are TRBV4-2 and TRBJ1-2; no definite D call. The CDR3 is made up of 16 amino acids. Deletions cut 1 base from V and 0 bases from J, with 12 bases between. Germline CDR1 and CDR2: LGHNA and YNFKEQ. CDR3 nucleotides: TGTGCCAGCAGCCAAGCGGAGCTGGATGCTAACTATGGCTACACCTTC. It yields the protein CASSQAELDANYGYTF.

This clone occurred once. The chain joins TRBV15 to TRBJ1-5; D remains ambiguous. This CDR3 has 15 amino acids. V was cut by 3 bases and J by 4 bases, with 13 bases left in between. The germline V gene has CDR1 LNHNV and CDR2 YYDKDF (reference sequence). The CDR3 is CATSSFLQQNQPQHF. The CDR3 DNA follows: TGTGCCACCAGCAGTTTCTTACAGCAAAATCAGCCCCAGCATTTT.

The gene calls are TRBV19 and TRBJ1-2, with 8 bases identical to TRBD1. This CDR3 spans 14 amino acids. V gave up 7 bases and J gave up 5 bases; unmatched junction bases: 9. CDR1 and CDR2 (germline): LNHDA, SQIVND (reference sequence). The CDR3 spells CASNPDRGIYGYTF. The CDR3 DNA follows: TGTGCCAGTAATCCTGACAGGGGAATTTATGGCTACACCTTC.

The CDR3 nucleotides are TGTGCCAGCAGTTCTAGTATGAACACTGAAGCTTTCTTT. This translates into CASSSSMNTEAFF. The chain has TRBV28 and TRBJ1-1; D unclear. Trimming shortened V by 4 bases and J by 0 bases, and 6 bases separated the two germline ends. Germline lookup yields CDR1 MDHEN and CDR2 SYDVKM. The CDR3 extends over 13 amino acids. The entire variable domain, with the rest obtained from reference TRBV28 and TRBJ1-1, is as follows: DVKVTQSSRYLVKRTGEKVFLECVQDMDHENMFWYRQDPGLGLRLIYFSYDVKMKEKGDIPEGYSVSREKKERFSLILESASTNQTSMYLCASSSSMNTEAFFGQGTRLTVV.

V usage is TRBV25-1 and J usage is TRBJ2-6; no firm D call. The V gene's germline CDR1 is MGHDK and CDR2 SYGVNS. The CDR3 contains 15 residues. V lost 5 bases and J 3 bases, leaving 11 bases between the germline ends. CDR3 nucleotide sequence: TGTGCCAGCAGTCCTCTTTCGGTTGGGGCCAACGTCCTGACTTTC. It codes for CASSPLSVGANVLTF. Filled out from reference TRBV25-1 and TRBJ2-6, the complete variable domain reads EADIYQTPRYLVIGTGKKITLECSQTMGHDKMYWYQQDPGMELHLIHYSYGVNSTEKGDLSSESTVSRIRTEHFPLTLESARPSHTSQYLCASSPLSVGANVLTFGAGSRLTVL.

V is TRBV29-1 and J is TRBJ1-3, with TRBD1 as a possible D gene (5 bases). Per the germline V gene, CDR1 is SQVTM and CDR2 is ANQGSEA. V dropped 4 bases and J dropped 0 bases, with 10 bases sitting between them. This CDR3 spans 14 amino acids. This CDR3 is CSVGYRSSGNTIYF. The CDR3 DNA follows: TGCAGCGTTGGATACAGGAGCTCTGGAAACACCATATATTTT.

The chain combines TRBV7-2 with TRBJ2-2; D is possibly TRBD1 (6 bases). The ends were cut back, 1 base at V and 5 bases at J, with 8 bases in the middle. This CDR3 is built from 14 residues. Germline CDR1 SGHTA, CDR2 FQGNSA. Here the CDR3 DNA reads TGTGCCAGCAGCTTAGGGGGGCAGACCGGGGAGCTGTTTTTT. Translation gives CASSLGGQTGELFF.

The genes are TRBV15 and TRBJ2-2, with 8 positions matching TRBD1. The CDR3 is made up of 18 amino acids. V was clipped by 0 bases and J by 0 bases; unmatched bases: 6. Germline lookup yields CDR1 LNHNV and CDR2 YYDKDF (reference sequence). CDR3 protein: CATSRDPRGLSNTGELFF. In DNA, the CDR3 is TGTGCCACCAGCAGAGATCCCAGGGGGCTCTCGAACACCGGGGAGCTGTTTTTT.

CDR3 DNA: TGCGCCAGCAGTGAGCTAGCGGGAGGGCCTGGCGAGCAGTACTTC. Protein sequence: CASSELAGGPGEQYF. This chain joins TRBV10-1 and TRBJ2-7, with 12 bases aligning to TRBD2. Germline-derived CDR1 and CDR2 are WNHNN and SYGVQD (reference sequence). J gave up 6 bases and V 2 bases, and 5 bases lay outside the gene matches. The CDR3 extends over 15 amino acids.

V and J are TRBV5-6 and TRBJ2-7; D gene unclear. Trimming pared 1 base from V and 0 bases from J, leaving 5 bases between. The CDR3 covers 13 residues. Germline lookup yields CDR1 SGHDT and CDR2 YYEEEE. CDR3 nucleotide sequence: TGTGCCAGCAGCTTGCCCAGCTCCTACGAGCAGTACTTC. Encoded protein: CASSLPSSYEQYF.

The CDR3 DNA reads TGTGCCAGCAGCTCTCGACAGGCCTTGAACACTGAAGCTTTCTTT. It yields the protein CASSSRQALNTEAFF. This sequence joins TRBV7-2 and TRBJ1-1, with D possibly matching TRBD1 (6 bases). V was shortened by 4 bases and J by 0 bases, with 12 bases between the two germline ends. The germline gives CDR1 SGHTA, CDR2 FQGNSA. This CDR3 region has 15 residues.

This sequence joins TRBV11-2 and TRBJ2-2, with a weak D call TRBD2 (5 bases). The CDR3 contains 17 residues. V lost 5 bases and J 1 base, leaving 17 bases between the germline ends. From germline, CDR1 is SGHAT and CDR2 FQNNGV. CDR3 amino acids: CASSPHGWRVNTGELFF. CDR3 bases: TGTGCCAGCAGCCCTCATGGCTGGCGGGTGAACACCGGGGAGCTGTTTTTT.

This sequence joins TRBV19 and TRBJ2-5, with 12 positions matching TRBD2. The CDR3 covers 15 residues. The V and J ends lost 5 bases and 5 bases, in that order; junction bases with no gene match: 6. The germline V gene has CDR1 LNHDA and CDR2 SQIVND (reference sequence). In nucleotides, the CDR3 is TGTGCCAGTAGTTATAGGACTAGCGGGACGGAGACCCAGTACTTC. Translated, it gives CASSYRTSGTETQYF.

Only a few counts were recorded for this clone. The same CDR3 also results from other DNA sequences found in this sample. The chain couples TRBV28 to TRBJ1-2; 7 bases are a match to TRBD1. CDR1 and CDR2 (germline): MDHEN, SYDVKM. The CDR3 covers 13 residues. V trimming: 3 bases; J trimming: 5 bases; junction bases outside the gene matches: 3. CDR3 sequence: CASSLPGGYGYTF. The CDR3 bases are TGTGCCAGCAGTTTGCCAGGGGGTTATGGCTACACCTTC.

The J gene is TRBJ1-2, the V gene TRBV14, with D unclear. Germline V gives CDR1 SGHDN, CDR2 FVKESK. The CDR3 extends over 13 amino acids. Trimming took off 4 bases at V and 4 bases at J, with 10 bases between the two ends. CDR3 sequence (DNA): TGTGCCAGCAGCCTAGCCCGACGCTATGGCTACACCTTC. It translates to CASSLARRYGYTF. The full variable domain, with the rest looked up from reference TRBV14 and TRBJ1-2, is EAGVTQFPSHSVIEKGQTVTLRCDPISGHDNLYWYRRVMGKEIKFLLHFVKESKQDESGMPNNRFLAERTGGTYSTLKVQPAELEDSGVYFCASSLARRYGYTFGSGTRLTVV.